This is a list of T cell receptor beta chains from one sample in a study of shared clonotypes between healthy human individuals. Sequenced by immunoSEQ multiplex PCR; TCRdb stores in-frame clones only, minus some. The sample shows some 1 million clones, roughly 80% of them seen only once. Sequenced material: memory CD4+ T cells sorted from blood. The receptors come from a man between 18 and 35 years old in good health. CDR3s include the opening cysteine and the closing phenylalanine or tryptophan. D genes are given only for firm matches. Some rows mark clone size as missing; the rest say once, few, many or name a class of expanded clone.

clone size	V gene	D gene	J gene	CDR3 DNA	CDR3 protein
.	TRBV7-8	.	TRBJ1-2	TGTGCCAGCAGCCCTCGGACAGTTTTCGGCTATGGCTACACCTTC	CASSPRTVFGYGYTF
many	TRBV9	TRBD2	TRBJ2-7	TGTGCCAGCAGCGTAGAACCGGGACTAGCTGAGCAGTACTTC	CASSVEPGLAEQYF
few	TRBV5-1	.	TRBJ1-2	TGCGCCAGCAGCTTGAGACCCCTCGATCTTTATGGCTACACCTTC	CASSLRPLDLYGYTF
.	TRBV29-1	.	TRBJ2-5	TGCAGCGTTGTAGTAGGGGATTTGAAGACCCAGTACTTC	CSVVVGDLKTQYF
.	TRBV19	.	TRBJ1-5	TGTGCCAGTAGCCCGGGGGGCAATCAGCCCCAGCATTTT	CASSPGGNQPQHF
.	TRBV7-2	TRBD2	TRBJ2-1	TGTGCCAGCACGCTAGCGGGAGGCTCCTACAATGAGCAGTTCTTC	CASTLAGGSYNEQFF
once	TRBV15	.	TRBJ2-5	TGTGCCACCAGCAGAGGGGGGGCTAGCGGACAAGAGACCCAGTACTTC	CATSRGGASGQETQYF
.	TRBV19	TRBD1	TRBJ1-1	TGTGCCAGTAGGGGACAGGCGAACACTGAAGCTTTCTTT	CASRGQANTEAFF
.	TRBV6-1	.	TRBJ2-7	TGTGCCAGCACTAGGGATGCCTACGAGCAGTACTTC	CASTRDAYEQYF
.	TRBV5-6	.	TRBJ2-5	TGTGCCAGCAGCCGAGCAGGGGTTCAAGAGACCCAGTACTTC	CASSRAGVQETQYF
.	TRBV23-1	.	TRBJ2-1	TGCGCCAGCAGTCAATGGCGGGTAGCAAGGCGACAGCAGTTCTTC	CASSQWRVARRQQFF
.	TRBV30	.	TRBJ2-6	TGTGCCTGGAGTTCTACTCCGGGGGGGGCCAACGTCCTGACTTTC	CAWSSTPGGANVLTF
.	TRBV9	TRBD2	TRBJ2-1	TGTGCCAGCGGCACAGGCGGGAGCTCCTACAATGAGCAGTTCTTC	CASGTGGSSYNEQFF
few	TRBV19	.	TRBJ1-2	TGTGCCAGTAGTCCTCGCGAAGGGAAAGCTAACTATGGCTACACCTTC	CASSPREGKANYGYTF
few	TRBV5-5	.	TRBJ1-4	TGTGCCAGCATCGGCAGAGTTCGTGAAAAACTGTTTTTT	CASIGRVREKLFF
once	TRBV30	TRBD1	TRBJ1-4	TGTGCCTGGAGTTTTCCCGGGACAGGGCCCGAAAAACTGTTTTTT	CAWSFPGTGPEKLFF
.	TRBV23-1	TRBD1	TRBJ2-6	TGCGCCAGCAGCCCCGGGACAGGGGGCTCTGGGGCCAACGTCCTGACTTTC	CASSPGTGGSGANVLTF
.	TRBV5-1	.	TRBJ2-7	TGCGCCAGCAGCTTGGGCATTTACGAGCAGTACTTC	CASSLGIYEQYF
few	TRBV27	TRBD1	TRBJ1-5	TGTGCCAGCAGTCCCGGACAGGGAGGTCAGCCCCAGCATTTT	CASSPGQGGQPQHF
few	TRBV5-1	TRBD2	TRBJ2-7	TGCGCCAGCAGCTTGTTCGTCTCTAGCGGGGGAGGCGAGCAGTACTTC	CASSLFVSSGGGEQYF
.	TRBV10-1	.	TRBJ2-2	TGCGCCAGCAGTGAGTCGCTCCGGACCGGGGAGCTGTTTTTT	CASSESLRTGELFF
.	TRBV6-5	.	TRBJ2-2	TGTGCCAGCAGTCACCTCCAGGGGTATGGCGGGGAGCTGTTTTTT	CASSHLQGYGGELFF
.	TRBV15	.	TRBJ1-4	TGTGCCACCAGCAGAGATAAACGTAGTAATGAAAAACTGTTTTTT	CATSRDKRSNEKLFF
.	TRBV30	.	TRBJ2-7	TGTGCCTGGAGTGTATTTGGGTCCGAGCAGTACTTC	CAWSVFGSEQYF
few	TRBV5-1	.	TRBJ2-6	TGCGCCAGCAGCCCCAGGGGCCCCGGGGCCAACGTCCTGACTTTC	CASSPRGPGANVLTF
few	TRBV19	TRBD2	TRBJ2-5	TGTGCCAGTAGTATGCGGGGGGAGACCCAGTACTTC	CASSMRGETQYF
once	TRBV7-2	TRBD1	TRBJ2-5	TGTGCCAGCAGCTACGGACAGGGGGAGACCCAGTACTTC	CASSYGQGETQYF
.	TRBV18	TRBD2	TRBJ2-7	TGTGCCAGCTCACCCGGGACTAGCGGGACCGAGCAGTACTTC	CASSPGTSGTEQYF
.	TRBV6-5	.	TRBJ1-1	TGTGCCAGCAGTTACGGGGGGCTGGGGACTGAAGCTTTCTTT	CASSYGGLGTEAFF
.	TRBV6-5	TRBD2	TRBJ2-3	TGTGCCAGCAGTTCCGGGAGGGCCGGGGATACGCAGTATTTT	CASSSGRAGDTQYF
.	TRBV10-3	.	TRBJ1-4	TGTGCCATCAGTGAGTCGGCTGCAAATGAAAAACTGTTTTTT	CAISESAANEKLFF
.	TRBV28	.	TRBJ2-1	TGTGCCAGCAGTCCGGGACGAGCCAATGAGCAGTTCTTC	CASSPGRANEQFF
few	TRBV4-1	.	TRBJ1-1	TGCGCCAGCAGCCAAGTGGGCTGGGGCACTGAAGCTTTCTTT	CASSQVGWGTEAFF
.	TRBV15	TRBD1	TRBJ1-5	TGTGCCACCAGGAGAGGGGGCAGGGGGAAGGGAAGCAATCAGCCCCAGCATTTT	CATRRGGRGKGSNQPQHF
.	TRBV2	TRBD2	TRBJ2-7	TGTGCCAGCAGTGATGGTAGCGGGGGTAGCGAGCAGTACTTC	CASSDGSGGSEQYF
.	TRBV12-5	.	TRBJ2-1	TGTGCTAGTGGTTTGGTAGCAGGGAGGTTTTACAATGAGCAGTTCTTC	CASGLVAGRFYNEQFF
.	TRBV7-3	.	TRBJ2-4	TGTGCCAGCAGCTTAACTAAGGCAAATATTCAGTACTTC	CASSLTKANIQYF
.	TRBV27	.	TRBJ1-4	TGTGCCAGCAGTCCCTCTGGTGGCCTCAGTTTCCTTAATGAAAAACTGTTTTTT	CASSPSGGLSFLNEKLFF
.	TRBV18	TRBD2	TRBJ2-3	TGTGCCAGCTCACCACCGCGGGGGGGGATCACAGATACGCAGTATTTT	CASSPPRGGITDTQYF
few	TRBV6-6	.	TRBJ1-4	TGTGCCAGCAGTACACCACGGACGGCTGCTAATGAAAAACTGTTTTTT	CASSTPRTAANEKLFF
.	TRBV10-3	TRBD1	TRBJ2-1	TGTGCCATCAGTCAGCAGGGGGATGAGCAGTTCTTC	CAISQQGDEQFF
.	TRBV6-5	.	TRBJ2-3	TGTGCCAGCAGTGGAGACAGGAAAGATACGCAGTATTTT	CASSGDRKDTQYF
few	TRBV2	.	TRBJ2-5	TGTGCCAGCAGTGAAGGTGCAGAGACCCAGTACTTC	CASSEGAETQYF
.	TRBV5-4	.	TRBJ1-2	TGTGCCAGCAGCTTGGAGGCCGGTAACTATGGCTACACCTTC	CASSLEAGNYGYTF
.	TRBV9	TRBD1	TRBJ2-7	TGTGCCAGCAGCGTAGACGGGACAGGGAGCTACGAGCAGTACTTC	CASSVDGTGSYEQYF
.	TRBV10-1	TRBD1	TRBJ1-1	TGCGCCAGCAGTGAAGGGGGCGCGATGAACACTGAAGCTTTCTTT	CASSEGGAMNTEAFF
.	TRBV10-3	TRBD2	TRBJ2-4	TGTGCCATCAGTGATCAGAACGGACTAGCGGGACCCCCCAGGGCCAAAAACATTCAGTACTTC	CAISDQNGLAGPPRAKNIQYF
.	TRBV5-1	.	TRBJ2-1	TGCGCCAGCTCCCCGCAGGGGAAGGATGAGCAGTTCTTC	CASSPQGKDEQFF
once	TRBV19	.	TRBJ2-7	TGTGCCAGTAGTACTTCGCGGGCAGCAGACTACGAGCAGTACTTC	CASSTSRAADYEQYF
.	TRBV27	TRBD1	TRBJ2-3	TGTGCCAGCAGTTTAGGGACAGGGAGCACAGATACGCAGTATTTT	CASSLGTGSTDTQYF
.	TRBV27	TRBD1	TRBJ1-5	TGTGCCAGGGATCCGGGACAGAATAGCAATCAGCCCCAGCATTTT	CARDPGQNSNQPQHF
once	TRBV2	TRBD1	TRBJ2-1	TGTGCCAGCAGCGGACAGGGGGCCCTCAATGAGCAGTTCTTC	CASSGQGALNEQFF